This TCR beta chain was observed in a study of T-cell memory formation after mild COVID-19. 5'RACE primed from the constant segment yielded TCR alpha and TCR beta cDNA libraries bearing sample barcodes and UMIs. TCRdb called the 5' RACE reads again in MiXCR, with one record for every CDR3 protein. The table has approximately 150,000 distinct CDR3 sequences, roughly 15% seen once; the top ten hold 13% to 15%. V lost 0 bases, J lost 0 bases, and 7 bases lay in between. Germline-derived CDR1 and CDR2 are SGHRS and YFSETQ. This CDR3 has 14 amino acids. This clonotype was picked up many times. As yet, its antigen is unknown. Study results and limitations: Of the contracting clones, CD4+ ones lay mainly in CM and EM, and CD8+ ones in EMRA. Later expanders leaned CD4+, whereas day 15 to 85 contracting clones were balanced CD4/CD8.

This sequence was found in an adult woman who had mild COVID-19 (a few samples of this study predate the infection). Cell type and time point are not known. The J gene is TRBJ2-7, the V gene TRBV5-1; D unclear. Sequencing input: PBMCs or a T cell subset sorted from them (not recorded which). Here the CDR3 reads CASSLGRSSYEQYF. The CDR3 region has the DNA TGCGCCAGCAGCTTGGGCAGGAGCTCCTACGAGCAGTACTTC.